Listed below are T cell receptor beta chains from one sample, sequenced in a study of radiotherapy plus CTLA-4 blockade in lung cancer. Sequenced by immunoSEQ multiplex PCR; TCRdb stores in-frame clones only, minus some. This sample carries around 130,000 clones, just under 90% of them seen once, and the ten largest clones take 6.9%. The sample in question was peripheral blood, obtained from a patient treated with radiotherapy plus ipilimumab. These receptors were obtained from a human donor with non-small cell lung cancer that progressed on radiotherapy plus ipilimumab. Both conserved end residues are trimmed from each CDR3. Fields, in order: V gene, J gene, D gene, CDR3 protein. A D gene is named only where the DNA matches it firmly.

v_gene: TRBV7-9; j_gene: TRBJ2-7; d_gene: TRBD1; CDR3aa: ASSLWTGVVHEQY
v_gene: TRBV6-5; j_gene: TRBJ2-1; d_gene: -; CDR3aa: ASSYSGVNNEQF
v_gene: TRBV5-6; j_gene: TRBJ2-5; d_gene: -; CDR3aa: ASSLGVGEETQY
v_gene: TRBV23-1; j_gene: TRBJ2-7; d_gene: -; CDR3aa: ANVLRGDSYEQY
v_gene: TRBV29-1; j_gene: TRBJ2-5; d_gene: -; CDR3aa: SVVGGPETQY
v_gene: TRBV7-2; j_gene: TRBJ2-3; d_gene: -; CDR3aa: ASSLVRNTQY
v_gene: TRBV29-1; j_gene: TRBJ2-3; d_gene: TRBD2; CDR3aa: SVRLAGGSTSTDTQY
v_gene: TRBV7-9; j_gene: TRBJ2-1; d_gene: -; CDR3aa: ASSQESWGRNEQF
v_gene: TRBV6-5; j_gene: TRBJ1-1; d_gene: -; CDR3aa: ASSRESPSEAF
v_gene: TRBV6-5; j_gene: TRBJ1-4; d_gene: -; CDR3aa: ASRRTTNLEKLF
v_gene: TRBV19; j_gene: TRBJ1-1; d_gene: -; CDR3aa: ATNSGSGRTLNTEAF
v_gene: TRBV30; j_gene: TRBJ2-7; d_gene: -; CDR3aa: AWSVGIGKSYEQY
v_gene: TRBV7-9; j_gene: TRBJ2-2; d_gene: TRBD1; CDR3aa: ASSFLLSVGTGHTGELF
v_gene: TRBV5-1; j_gene: TRBJ2-7; d_gene: TRBD2; CDR3aa: ASSLESGRFYEQY
v_gene: TRBV10-3; j_gene: TRBJ2-7; d_gene: -; CDR3aa: AISNTGSGDEQY
v_gene: TRBV6-6; j_gene: TRBJ2-5; d_gene: TRBD1; CDR3aa: ASSRGTAQETQY
v_gene: TRBV30; j_gene: TRBJ1-1; d_gene: TRBD1; CDR3aa: AWTNHRGRKNTEAF
v_gene: TRBV29-1; j_gene: TRBJ1-4; d_gene: -; CDR3aa: SAWTSTNEKLF
v_gene: TRBV7-2; j_gene: TRBJ1-2; d_gene: -; CDR3aa: ASSLEGRGGYT